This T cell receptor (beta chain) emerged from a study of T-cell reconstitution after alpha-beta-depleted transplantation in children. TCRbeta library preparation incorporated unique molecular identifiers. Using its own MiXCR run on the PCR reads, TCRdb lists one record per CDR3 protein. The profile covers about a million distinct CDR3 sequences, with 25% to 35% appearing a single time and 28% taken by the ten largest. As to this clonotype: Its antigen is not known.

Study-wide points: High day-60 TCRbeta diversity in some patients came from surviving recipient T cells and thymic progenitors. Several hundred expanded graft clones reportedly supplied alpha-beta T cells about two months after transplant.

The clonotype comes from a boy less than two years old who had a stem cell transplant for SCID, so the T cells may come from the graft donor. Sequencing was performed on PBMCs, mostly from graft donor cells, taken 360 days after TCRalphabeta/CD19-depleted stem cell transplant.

The CDR3 DNA follows: TGCGCCAGCAGCGGACATAGCGGGGGGGTTCAAGAGACCCAGTACTTC. Amino acid sequence: CASSGHSGGVQETQYF. The rearrangement uses TRBV5-1 and TRBJ2-5; 11 positions match TRBD2. The length of the CDR3 is 16 residues. Germline CDR1 and CDR2: SGHRS and YFSETQ. V shed 4 bases and J 2 bases; nucleotides not matched to a gene: 7.